This TCR beta chain is drawn from a study of metastatic and nonmetastatic thyroid tumors. Study background: Comparative analysis of repertoires was undertaken across blood and tumor or nodule tissue obtained from malignant and benign thyroid patients.

Prior to thyroid surgery, none of the patients had received any treatment. MiXCR was used by TCRdb to re-call the PCR reads. The repertoire holds 20,000 to 25,000 clones, with roughly 22% as singletons. The table lists this clone with many counts. The antigen remains unidentified. Germline CDR1 reads SNHLY; CDR2 reads FYNNEI. The CDR3 has 15 amino acids. V shed 5 bases, J shed 2 bases, and the junction held 6 bases outside the gene matches. Broader study findings: Within blood and tumor, benign nodules reportedly had significantly lower TCR beta diversity than malignant thyroid tumors did.

The sample comprised adjacent normal tissue. The TCR sequence derives from a female donor with papillary thyroid cancer or a benign thyroid nodule (not recorded which). Some clones in this sample may be carry-over from other donors' samples. V is TRBV2 and J is TRBJ2-7; 10 bases match TRBD1. The CDR3 loop is CASSMGDRGPYEQYF. The CDR3 nucleotides read TGTGCCAGCAGTATGGGAGACAGGGGGCCCTACGAGCAGTACTTC. Full variable domain (remainder filled in from reference TRBV2 and TRBJ2-7): EPEVTQTPSHQVTQMGQEVILRCVPISNHLYFYWYRQILGQKVEFLVSFYNNEISEKSEIFDDQFSVERPDGSNFTLKIRSTKLEDSAMYFCASSMGDRGPYEQYFGPGTRLTVT.